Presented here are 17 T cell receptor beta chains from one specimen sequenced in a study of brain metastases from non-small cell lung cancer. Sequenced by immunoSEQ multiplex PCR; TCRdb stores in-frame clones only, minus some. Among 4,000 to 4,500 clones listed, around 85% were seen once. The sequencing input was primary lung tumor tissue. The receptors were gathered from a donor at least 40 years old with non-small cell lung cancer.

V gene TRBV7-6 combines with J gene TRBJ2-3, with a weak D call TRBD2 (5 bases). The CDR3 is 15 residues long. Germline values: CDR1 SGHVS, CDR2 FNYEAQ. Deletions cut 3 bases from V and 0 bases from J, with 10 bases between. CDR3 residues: CASSFGGSSTDTQYF. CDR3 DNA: TGTGCCAGCAGCTTCGGAGGATCTAGCACAGATACGCAGTATTTT.

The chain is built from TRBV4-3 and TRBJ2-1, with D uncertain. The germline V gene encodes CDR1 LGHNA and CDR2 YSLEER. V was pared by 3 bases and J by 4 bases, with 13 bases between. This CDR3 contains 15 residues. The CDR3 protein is CASSHGTTEYNEQFF. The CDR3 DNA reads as TGCGCCAGCAGCCACGGAACGACGGAGTACAATGAGCAGTTCTTC.

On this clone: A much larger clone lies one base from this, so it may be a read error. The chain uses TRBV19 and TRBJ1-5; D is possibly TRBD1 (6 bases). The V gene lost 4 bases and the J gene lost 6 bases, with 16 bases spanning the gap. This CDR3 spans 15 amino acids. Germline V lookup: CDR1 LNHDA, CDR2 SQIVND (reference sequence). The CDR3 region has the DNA TGTGCCAGTAGTACAGGGGCCAGGATCGGTCAGCCCCAGCATTTT. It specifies CASSTGARIGQPQHF.

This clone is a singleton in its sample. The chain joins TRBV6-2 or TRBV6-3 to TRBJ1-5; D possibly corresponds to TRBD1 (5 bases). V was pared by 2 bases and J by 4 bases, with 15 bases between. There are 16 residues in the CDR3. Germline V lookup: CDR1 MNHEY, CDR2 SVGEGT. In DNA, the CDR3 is TGTGCCAGCAGTTACGGACCCCAGAGGGGTAATCAGCCCCAGCATTTT. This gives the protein CASSYGPQRGNQPQHF.

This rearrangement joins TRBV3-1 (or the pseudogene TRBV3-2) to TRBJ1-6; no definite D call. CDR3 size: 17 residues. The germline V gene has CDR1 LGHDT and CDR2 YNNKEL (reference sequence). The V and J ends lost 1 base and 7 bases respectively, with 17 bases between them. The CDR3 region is CASSQVPRSLGNSPLHF. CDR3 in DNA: TGTGCCAGCAGCCAAGTTCCCCGTAGCCTCGGGAATTCACCCCTCCACTTT.

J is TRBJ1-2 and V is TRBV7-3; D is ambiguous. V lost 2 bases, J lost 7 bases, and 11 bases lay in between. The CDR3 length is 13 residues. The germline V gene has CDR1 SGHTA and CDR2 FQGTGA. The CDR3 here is CASSLEGQGGYTF. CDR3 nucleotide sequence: TGTGCCAGCAGCTTAGAAGGTCAAGGTGGCTACACCTTC. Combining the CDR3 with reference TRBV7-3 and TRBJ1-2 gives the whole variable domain GAGVSQTPSNKVTEKGKYVELRCDPISGHTALYWYRQSLGQGPEFLIYFQGTGAADDSGLPNDRFFAVRPEGSVSTLKIQRTERGDSAVYLCASSLEGQGGYTFGSGTRLTVV.

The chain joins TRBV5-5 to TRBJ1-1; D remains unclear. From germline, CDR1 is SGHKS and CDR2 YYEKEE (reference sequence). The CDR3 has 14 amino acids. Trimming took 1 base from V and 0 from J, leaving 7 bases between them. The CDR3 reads CASSLRALNTEAFF. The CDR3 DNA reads TGTGCCAGCAGCTTGCGGGCCTTGAACACTGAAGCTTTCTTT.

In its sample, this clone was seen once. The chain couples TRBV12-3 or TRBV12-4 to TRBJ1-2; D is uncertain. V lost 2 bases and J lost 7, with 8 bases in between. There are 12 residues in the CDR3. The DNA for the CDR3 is TGTGCCAGCAGTTTAAAAAGGTTTGGCTACACCTTC. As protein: CASSLKRFGYTF.

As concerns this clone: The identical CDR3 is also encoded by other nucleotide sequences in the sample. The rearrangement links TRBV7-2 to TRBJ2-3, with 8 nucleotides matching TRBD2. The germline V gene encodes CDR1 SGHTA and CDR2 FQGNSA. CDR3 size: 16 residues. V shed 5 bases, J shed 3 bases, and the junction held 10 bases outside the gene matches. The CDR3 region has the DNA TGTGCCAGCAGCATCGGGGCGGGGGGTCGAACAGATACGCAGTATTTT. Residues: CASSIGAGGRTDTQYF.

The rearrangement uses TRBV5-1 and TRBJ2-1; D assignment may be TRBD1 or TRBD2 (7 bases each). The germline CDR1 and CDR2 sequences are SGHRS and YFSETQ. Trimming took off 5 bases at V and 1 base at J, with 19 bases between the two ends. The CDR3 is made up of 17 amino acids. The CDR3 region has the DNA TGCGCCAGCAGGCGTTCCTCAGGGGGGGGGTCCTACAATGAGCAGTTCTTC. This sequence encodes CASRRSSGGGSYNEQFF.

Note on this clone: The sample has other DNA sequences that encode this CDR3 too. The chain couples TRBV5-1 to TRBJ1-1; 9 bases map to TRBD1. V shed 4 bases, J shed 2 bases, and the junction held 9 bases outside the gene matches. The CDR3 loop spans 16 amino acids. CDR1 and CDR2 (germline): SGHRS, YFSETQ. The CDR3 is CASSPLRQGGNTEAFF. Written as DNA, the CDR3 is TGCGCCAGCAGCCCCCTTAGACAGGGGGGTAACACTGAAGCTTTCTTT.

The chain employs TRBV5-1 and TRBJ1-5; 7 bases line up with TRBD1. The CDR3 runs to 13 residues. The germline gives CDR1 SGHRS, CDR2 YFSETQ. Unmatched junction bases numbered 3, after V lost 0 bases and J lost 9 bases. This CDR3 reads CASSLEGDRPQHF. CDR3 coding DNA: TGCGCCAGCAGCTTGGAAGGGGACAGGCCCCAGCATTTT.

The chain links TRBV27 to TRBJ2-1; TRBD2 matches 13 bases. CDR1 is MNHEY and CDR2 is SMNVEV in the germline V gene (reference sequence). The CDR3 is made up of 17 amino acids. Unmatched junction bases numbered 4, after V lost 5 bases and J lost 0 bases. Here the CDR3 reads CASSTWTSGGSYNEQFF. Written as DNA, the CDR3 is TGTGCCAGCAGTACCTGGACTAGCGGGGGCTCCTACAATGAGCAGTTCTTC.

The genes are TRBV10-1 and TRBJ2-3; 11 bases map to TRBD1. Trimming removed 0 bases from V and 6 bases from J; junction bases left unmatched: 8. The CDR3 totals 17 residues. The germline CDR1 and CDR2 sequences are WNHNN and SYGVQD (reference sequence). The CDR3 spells CASSESRGTGGKDTQYF. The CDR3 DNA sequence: TGCGCCAGCAGTGAGTCGAGAGGGACAGGGGGTAAGGATACGCAGTATTTT.

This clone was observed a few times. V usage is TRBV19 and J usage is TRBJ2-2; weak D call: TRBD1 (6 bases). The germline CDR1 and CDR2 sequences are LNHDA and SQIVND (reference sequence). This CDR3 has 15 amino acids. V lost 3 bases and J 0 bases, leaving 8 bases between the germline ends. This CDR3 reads CASSMGTTNTGELFF. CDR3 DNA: TGTGCCAGTAGTATGGGGACAACGAACACCGGGGAGCTGTTTTTT.

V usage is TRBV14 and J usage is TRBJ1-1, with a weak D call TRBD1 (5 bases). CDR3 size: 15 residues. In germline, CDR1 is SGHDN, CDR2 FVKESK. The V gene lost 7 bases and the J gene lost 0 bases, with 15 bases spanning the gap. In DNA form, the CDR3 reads TGTGCCAGCAACCCGGTAGGGGTTATGAACACTGAAGCTTTCTTT. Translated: CASNPVGVMNTEAFF.

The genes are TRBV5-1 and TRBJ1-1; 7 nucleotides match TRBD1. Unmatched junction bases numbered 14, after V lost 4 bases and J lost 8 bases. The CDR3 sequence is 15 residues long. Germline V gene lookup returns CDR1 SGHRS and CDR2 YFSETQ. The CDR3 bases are TGCGCCAGCAGCCCTAGGGGGGACAGCAAACTCGAAGCTTTCTTT. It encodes CASSPRGDSKLEAFF.